Listed here are 2 T cell receptor beta chains from one sample, sequenced in a study of beta chain features in type 1 diabetes. The whole isolated RNA underwent reverse transcription, so sequencing captured expressed TCRB transcripts. Repertoires were generated with immunoSEQ multiplex PCR, while TCRdb's copy carries only in-frame clones and drops some. The sample includes around 450,000 clones, 11% of them seen just once. Sequenced: naive CD4+ T cells from blood. Receptors were obtained from a woman younger than 30 in good health.

This clone was found a few times. V and J are TRBV7-2 and TRBJ2-5, with D unclear. Germline V gene data show CDR1 as SGHTA and CDR2 as FQGNSA. Trimming cost V 2 bases and J 2 bases, with 3 bases left between them. This CDR3 is 12 amino acids long. The CDR3 region is CASSLQQETQYF. CDR3 nucleotides: TGTGCCAGCAGCTTACAGCAAGAGACCCAGTACTTC.

The chain carries TRBV29-1 and TRBJ2-5; TRBD2 might be the D (6 bases). The end of the DNA is better explained by TRBJ2-7, so the J call may be wrong. CDR1 is SQVTM, CDR2 ANQGSEA, per germline. The CDR3 spans 14 residues. CDR3 sequence (DNA): TGCAGCGTTGTCGGCGGGAAGGGTACCTACGAGCAGTACTTC. This gives the protein CSVVGGKGTYEQYF.